Ten or more counts support the clone carrying this TCR beta chain. Its antigen is not known. MiXCR, applied by TCRdb to the 5' RACE reads, yields one record per CDR3 protein. The table has around 120,000 distinct CDR3 sequences, approximately 9.7% seen once. The data derive from a study of CD8 T cells in ankylosing spondylitis. The study, taken as a whole, reports: Seemingly distinctive of ankylosing spondylitis blood was a TCR beta motif formed by eight highly homologous variants. From matched ankylosing spondylitis synovial fluid, disease-linked clones were reportedly recovered at significantly enriched levels. Within peripheral blood, clones linked to disease were CD8+ and relatively rare. Earlier literature documents some of the motif variants in reactive arthritis synovial fluid and blood.

The CDR3 has 14 residues. The germline CDR1 and CDR2 sequences are SNHLY and FYNNEI. Trimming removed 7 bases from V and 5 bases from J, with 18 bases in between. The chain joins TRBV2 to TRBJ2-7; D is uncertain. The sequenced sample consisted of blood, either unsorted or a sorted T cell fraction (not recorded which). This sequence originates from a male donor with ankylosing spondylitis or in good health (not recorded which). The CDR3 nucleotides read TGTGCCAGCACTTCATCCAGGCTTCGGGACGAGCAGTACTTC. Residues: CASTSSRLRDEQYF.